The rows below give T cell receptor beta chains drawn from one sample of a study of T cell responses to AZD1222 COVID-19 vaccine. Generated by immunoSEQ multiplex PCR, the TCRdb table keeps only in-frame clones and is missing some. Among approximately 220,000 clones listed, 93% were seen once. Sequenced material: peripheral blood, taken on day 0 of MenACWY control vaccination. The receptors derive from an adult in good health. CDR3s include the opening cysteine and the closing phenylalanine or tryptophan. The order of the fields is J gene, V gene, clone size, D gene, CDR3 DNA, CDR3 protein. D genes are given only for firm matches. Clone size is stated in some rows and not others, as once, few, many or a class when expanded.

J: TRBJ1-1; V: TRBV18; size: NA; D: NA; DNA: TGTGCCAGCTCACCCACGGTGGCTAACACTGAAGCTTTCTTT; CDR3: CASSPTVANTEAFF
J: TRBJ2-7; V: TRBV5-4; size: NA; D: TRBD2; DNA: TGTGCCAGCAGCTTGGGGACTAGCGGGGGCTTCTACGAGCAGTACTTC; CDR3: CASSLGTSGGFYEQYF
J: TRBJ1-1; V: TRBV5-6; size: NA; D: TRBD1; DNA: TGTGCCAGCAGCTGGGGGACAGGCTTAAGGGCTTTCTTT; CDR3: CASSWGTGLRAFF
J: TRBJ1-6; V: TRBV2; size: NA; D: NA; DNA: TGTGCCAGCAGTGAAGCGGGGGGGTCCTATAATTCACCCCTCCACTTT; CDR3: CASSEAGGSYNSPLHF
J: TRBJ2-7; V: TRBV6-6; size: once; D: NA; DNA: TGTGCCAGCAGTCCAAGCGGTAGCTACGAGCAGTACTTC; CDR3: CASSPSGSYEQYF
J: TRBJ2-2; V: TRBV5-1; size: NA; D: NA; DNA: TGCGCCAGCAGCTTGCTGGGTGACACCGGGGAGCTGTTTTTT; CDR3: CASSLLGDTGELFF
J: TRBJ2-2; V: TRBV4-2; size: NA; D: TRBD1; DNA: TGTGCCACCAGGGAACAGGGGTACACCGGGGAGCTGTTTTTT; CDR3: CATREQGYTGELFF
J: TRBJ1-1; V: TRBV5-1; size: NA; D: NA; DNA: TGCGCCAGCAGAGAACCGGGACCTCGCACTGAAGCTTTCTTT; CDR3: CASREPGPRTEAFF
J: TRBJ2-1; V: TRBV7-7; size: NA; D: TRBD2; DNA: TGTGCTAGCAGCTTAGCGGGGGGGGGCAATGAGCAGTTCTTC; CDR3: CASSLAGGGNEQFF
J: TRBJ1-2; V: TRBV7-9; size: once; D: TRBD1; DNA: TGTGCCAGCAGCTTAACAGGGGAAGGGGCCCATGGCTACACCTTC; CDR3: CASSLTGEGAHGYTF
J: TRBJ1-1; V: TRBV7-3; size: NA; D: TRBD1; DNA: TGTGCCAGCAGTTCGGACAGGGACACTGAAGCTTTCTTT; CDR3: CASSSDRDTEAFF
J: TRBJ1-2; V: TRBV24-1; size: NA; D: TRBD1; DNA: TGTGCCACCAGTGATGGGACAGCCGGCTACACCTTC; CDR3: CATSDGTAGYTF
J: TRBJ1-5; V: TRBV3-1/TRBV3-2; size: NA; D: NA; DNA: TGTGCCAGCAGCCAAGATGAATATCAGCCCCAGCATTTT; CDR3: CASSQDEYQPQHF
J: TRBJ1-1; V: TRBV3-1/TRBV3-2; size: NA; D: NA; DNA: TGTGCCAGCAGTGGATTTCCAGGGGTCCCCGAAGCTTTCTTT; CDR3: CASSGFPGVPEAFF
J: TRBJ2-5; V: TRBV3-1/TRBV3-2; size: NA; D: TRBD2; DNA: TGTGCCAGCAGAATAGCGGGGGGCCAAGAGACCCAGTACTTC; CDR3: CASRIAGGQETQYF
J: TRBJ2-1; V: TRBV3-1/TRBV3-2; size: NA; D: TRBD2; DNA: TGTGCCAGCAGGGGACTAGCGGAAAATGAGCAGTTCTTC; CDR3: CASRGLAENEQFF
J: TRBJ2-1; V: TRBV30; size: NA; D: TRBD2; DNA: TGTGCCTGGAGCCGGCGATTCCATAGCGGGGGGGCCTACAATGAGCAGTTCTTC; CDR3: CAWSRRFHSGGAYNEQFF
J: TRBJ1-3; V: TRBV5-1; size: once; D: TRBD1; DNA: TGCGCCAGCAGCCCACAGCTGACAGGGTCCTCTGGAAACACCATATATTTT; CDR3: CASSPQLTGSSGNTIYF
J: TRBJ1-1; V: TRBV12-3/TRBV12-4; size: NA; D: NA; DNA: TGTGCCAGCAGTGGACAGTTGACAACTGAAGCTTTCTTT; CDR3: CASSGQLTTEAFF
J: TRBJ1-2; V: TRBV10-2; size: few; D: NA; DNA: TGCGCCAGCAGTGAACAGGGCGACTATGGCTACACCTTC; CDR3: CASSEQGDYGYTF
J: TRBJ1-1; V: TRBV2; size: NA; D: NA; DNA: TGTGCCAGCAGTGAACACCTGAACACTGAAGCTTTCTTT; CDR3: CASSEHLNTEAFF
J: TRBJ1-5; V: TRBV19; size: NA; D: TRBD1; DNA: TGTGCCACTTCCCCTAGGGGGCATCAGCCCCAGCATTTT; CDR3: CATSPRGHQPQHF